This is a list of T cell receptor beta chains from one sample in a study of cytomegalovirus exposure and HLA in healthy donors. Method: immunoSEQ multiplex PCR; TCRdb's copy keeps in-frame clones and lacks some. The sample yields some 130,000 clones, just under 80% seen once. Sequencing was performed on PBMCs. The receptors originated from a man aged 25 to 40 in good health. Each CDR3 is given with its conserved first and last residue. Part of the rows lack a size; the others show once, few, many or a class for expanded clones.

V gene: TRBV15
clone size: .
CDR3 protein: CATSEPTEQETQYF

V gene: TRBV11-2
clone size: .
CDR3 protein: CASSYRGRRETQYF

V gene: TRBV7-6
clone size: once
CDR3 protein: CASSLVWGSWEQYF

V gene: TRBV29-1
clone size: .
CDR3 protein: CSVDDRSGGPYNEQFF

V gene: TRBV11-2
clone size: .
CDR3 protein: CASSLDRTGNTIYF

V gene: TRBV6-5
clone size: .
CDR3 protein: CASSINRGNEQYF

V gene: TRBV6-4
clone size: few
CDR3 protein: CASSRTSGSGNEQFF

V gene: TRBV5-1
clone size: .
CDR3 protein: CASSRGLSGSVDEQFF

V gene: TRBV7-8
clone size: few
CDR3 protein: CASSLALWGGNQPQHF

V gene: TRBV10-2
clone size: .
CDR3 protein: CASHVMRTANTEAFF

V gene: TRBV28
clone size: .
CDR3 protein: CASSSRRTGTYEQYF

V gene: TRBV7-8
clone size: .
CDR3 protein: CASSLTSGGNEQFF

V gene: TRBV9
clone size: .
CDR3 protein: CASSPRAGAYEQYF

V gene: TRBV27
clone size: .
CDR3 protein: CASTSGLAGGEQFF

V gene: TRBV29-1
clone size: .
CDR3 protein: CSAWGQGNTEAFF

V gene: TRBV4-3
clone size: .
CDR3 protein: CASSQALASRETQYF

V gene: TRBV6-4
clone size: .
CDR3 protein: CASSDSASGSTDTQYF

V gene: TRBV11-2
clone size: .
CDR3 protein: CASSQDGLGYTF

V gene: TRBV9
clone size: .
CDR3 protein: CASSPHRGLIENEKLFF

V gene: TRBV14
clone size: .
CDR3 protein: CASSPGDLSTDTQYF

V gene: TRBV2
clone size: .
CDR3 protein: CATGLAGVSGELFF

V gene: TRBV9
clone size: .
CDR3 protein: CASSARGGTYTDTQYF

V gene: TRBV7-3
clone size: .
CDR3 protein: CASSLGGQQETQYF

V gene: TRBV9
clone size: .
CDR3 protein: CASSPRQGSSGNTIYF